These 32 T cell receptor beta chains originate from one sample sequenced in a study of T cell repertoires in cytomegalovirus infection. TCRdb re-analysed the reads in MiXCR, keeping a single row per CDR3 protein. The table records fewer than 350,000 distinct CDR3 sequences, approximately 9.5% of them present only once. Sequencing used PBMCs. These receptors were taken from a human donor in good health (CMV status not recorded). Some clones in this sample may be carry-over from other donors' samples.

This clonotype was picked up many times. The DNA for the CDR3 is TGTGCCAGCAGCCTGCGGACTAGCGGGAGGGCCTTCACAGATACGCAGTATTTT. As protein: CASSLRTSGRAFTDTQYF. The rearrangement uses TRBV7-8 and TRBJ2-3, with TRBD2 identical over 15 bases. The junction had 8 bases not matched to a gene; V was cut back by 5 bases and J by 2 bases. Germline V gives CDR1 SGHVS, CDR2 FQNEAQ. CDR3 length: 18 amino acids.

Ten or more counts support this clonotype. The chain uses TRBV29-1 and TRBJ2-1; weak D call: TRBD2 (6 bases). The CDR3 is 14 residues long. V was clipped by 2 bases and J by 4 bases, with 12 bases between them. Germline V CDR1 and CDR2: SQVTM, ANQGSEA. CDR3 sequence reads: CSVENLANYNEQFF. CDR3 nucleotide sequence: TGCAGCGTTGAAAACCTAGCGAATTACAATGAGCAGTTCTTC.

This clonotype was seen repeatedly, ten times or more. The chain is built from TRBV7-2 and TRBJ2-7; 13 positions match TRBD2. Trimming at V came to 5 bases and at J to 2 bases, leaving 6 bases not matched to a gene. CDR1 and CDR2 from the germline V gene are SGHTA and FQGNSA. The CDR3 extends over 16 amino acids. CDR3 amino acids: CASSPGTSGTTYEQYF. The CDR3 nucleotides are TGTGCCAGCAGCCCCGGGACTAGCGGGACAACCTACGAGCAGTACTTC. The entire variable domain, with the rest obtained from reference TRBV7-2 and TRBJ2-7, is as follows: GAGVSQSPSNKVTEKGKDVELRCDPISGHTALYWYRQSLGQGLEFLIYFQGNSAPDKSGLPSDRFSAERTGGSVSTLTIQRTQQEDSAVYLCASSPGTSGTTYEQYFGPGTRLTVT.

The rearrangement joins TRBV29-1 to TRBJ2-1; D remains unclear. Germline CDR1 SQVTM, CDR2 ANQGSEA. V was pared by 3 bases and J by 3 bases, with 12 bases between. This CDR3 is 14 amino acids long. In DNA, the CDR3 is TGCAGCGTTGACGTAGCCAACAGCTACAATGAGCAGTTCTTC. Translated: CSVDVANSYNEQFF.

The rearrangement links TRBV6-6 to TRBJ2-7, with TRBD1 matching over 7 bases. The V segment lost 8 bases and the J segment 0 bases; nucleotides outside the gene matches: 7. The germline V gene has CDR1 MNHNY and CDR2 SVGAGI (reference sequence). The length of the CDR3 is 14 residues. In nucleotides, the CDR3 is TGTGCCAGCGAAGGTTGGGACAGCTCCTACGAGCAGTACTTC. Protein sequence: CASEGWDSSYEQYF.

This clonotype appeared a few times. The chain uses TRBV4-1 and TRBJ2-5; 8 bases agree with TRBD1. The CDR3 is made up of 16 amino acids. The ends lost 5 bases at V and 3 bases at J; junction bases unmatched: 11. The germline V gene encodes CDR1 MGHRA and CDR2 YSYEKL. Here the CDR3 DNA reads TGCGCCAGCAGCGCCGCCGAGGACAGGGTTAAAGAGACCCAGTACTTC. Translating it yields CASSAAEDRVKETQYF.

The V gene is TRBV29-1, the J gene TRBJ2-1; D assignment may be TRBD1 or TRBD2 (5 bases each). The CDR3 spans 16 residues. The V and J ends lost 2 bases and 0 bases respectively, with 14 bases between them. In germline, CDR1 is SQVTM, CDR2 ANQGSEA. The CDR3 loop is CSVENQWGSSYNEQFF. For the CDR3, the DNA is TGCAGCGTTGAAAATCAATGGGGGAGCTCCTACAATGAGCAGTTCTTC.

This chain uses TRBV12-3 or TRBV12-4 with TRBJ2-1, with TRBD1 matching 8 bases. The CDR3 has 15 amino acids. V lost 4 bases and J lost 9; bases outside the gene matches: 11. The CDR3 coding sequence is TGTGCCAGCAGTTCAAGAAGTCAGGGGGCGGTTGAGCAGTTCTTC. Translation: CASSSRSQGAVEQFF.

This clonotype was detected only a few times. This chain joins TRBV20-1 and TRBJ2-5; no firm D call. Germline CDR1 and CDR2: DFQATT and SNEGSKA (reference sequence). With 3 bases removed from V and 5 bases from J, the gap between germline ends came to 7 bases. The CDR3 contains 11 residues. The CDR3 DNA sequence: TGCAGTGCTAGCGAAGGGGAGACCCAGTACTTC. It encodes CSASEGETQYF.

This clonotype was recorded many times. The rearrangement links TRBV5-1 to TRBJ2-4; D not resolved. CDR1 SGHRS and CDR2 YFSETQ come from the germline V gene. The CDR3 is 13 amino acids. Trimming shortened V by 0 bases and J by 7 bases, and 8 bases separated the two germline ends. As DNA, the CDR3 is TGCGCCAGCAGCTTGGCGGTCGGCAACATTCAGTACTTC. This gives the protein CASSLAVGNIQYF. Full variable domain (remainder filled in from reference TRBV5-1 and TRBJ2-4): KAGVTQTPRYLIKTRGQQVTLSCSPISGHRSVSWYQQTPGQGLQFLFEYFSETQRNKGNFPGRFSGRQFSNSRSEMNVSTLELGDSALYLCASSLAVGNIQYFGAGTRLSVL.

This clonotype was seen ten or more times. J is TRBJ2-7 and V is TRBV7-2, with 10 bases aligning to TRBD2. The CDR3 runs to 17 residues. Germline CDR1 reads SGHTA; CDR2 reads FQGNSA. V lost 1 base to trimming and J lost 0 bases; unmatched junction nucleotides: 6. The CDR3 loop reads CASSLVGGLASSYEQYF. CDR3 nucleotide sequence: TGTGCCAGCAGCTTAGTTGGGGGACTAGCGAGCTCCTACGAGCAGTACTTC. Using reference TRBV7-2 and TRBJ2-7 for the parts outside the CDR3, the full variable domain is GAGVSQSPSNKVTEKGKDVELRCDPISGHTALYWYRQSLGQGLEFLIYFQGNSAPDKSGLPSDRFSAERTGGSVSTLTIQRTQQEDSAVYLCASSLVGGLASSYEQYFGPGTRLTVT.

At least ten counts were recorded for this clonotype. This rearrangement joins TRBV20-1 to TRBJ2-1, with 11 bases fitting TRBD2. V shed 0 bases, J shed 9 bases, and the junction held 10 bases outside the gene matches. Germline V gives CDR1 DFQATT, CDR2 SNEGSKA (reference sequence). The CDR3 covers 16 residues. This chain's CDR3 is CSARDAGLADPGEQFF. The CDR3 nucleotides are TGCAGTGCTAGAGATGCGGGACTAGCGGACCCGGGTGAGCAGTTCTTC.

In this sample, this clonotype turned up a few times. The chain recombines TRBV20-1 with TRBJ2-1; unclear D gene. The V end lost 3 bases, the J end lost 9 bases, and 18 bases lay between the germline ends. The CDR3 totals 14 residues. Germline V CDR1 and CDR2: DFQATT, SNEGSKA (reference sequence). The CDR3 nucleotides read TGCAGTGCTAGGCTTCGGGCTAGGGATCCTGAGCAGTTCTTC. It encodes CSARLRARDPEQFF.

This clonotype was counted at least ten times. The chain recombines TRBV19 with TRBJ1-5; 8 bases align to TRBD1. The CDR3 covers 19 residues. Trimming removed 5 bases from V and 1 base from J; junction bases left unmatched: 16. Germline CDR1 LNHDA, CDR2 SQIVND (reference sequence). The CDR3 DNA reads TGTGCCAGTAGTCTCCATTCGGACAGGGCGGCGAGGAGCAATCAGCCCCAGCATTTT. It codes for CASSLHSDRAARSNQPQHF.

This clonotype appeared many times. The rearrangement uses TRBV7-3 and TRBJ2-5; perhaps TRBD1 as D (5 bases). This CDR3 region has 15 residues. The V end was cut by 6 bases, the J end by 5 bases, with 19 bases between. Looked up from germline, CDR1 is SGHTA and CDR2 is FQGTGA. The CDR3 is CASSRSSAGLETQYF. The CDR3 DNA sequence: TGTGCCAGCAGTCGGAGCTCGGCAGGGTTGGAGACCCAGTACTTC.

This clonotype appeared many times. The chain employs TRBV25-1 and TRBJ2-7; 10 bases are shared with TRBD1. V gave up 4 bases and J gave up 5 bases; unmatched junction bases: 5. This CDR3 has 14 amino acids. Germline-derived CDR1 and CDR2 are MGHDK and SYGVNS. DNA of the CDR3: TGTGCCAGCAGTGGGGACAGGGGAAGCGACGAGCAGTACTTC. Its protein is CASSGDRGSDEQYF.

The chain combines TRBV19 with TRBJ2-2, with TRBD1 identical over 10 bases. With V trimmed by 4 bases and J by 6 bases, 5 bases remained unmatched. The germline gives CDR1 LNHDA, CDR2 SQIVND (reference sequence). This CDR3 has 15 amino acids. DNA of the CDR3: TGTGCCAGTAGTACGACAGGGGGCGCCCCCGGGGAGCTGTTTTTT. Encoded protein: CASSTTGGAPGELFF.

The chain joins TRBV18 to TRBJ2-2; weak D call: TRBD2 (5 bases). V was cut by 3 bases and J by 0 bases, with 11 bases left in between. The CDR3 has 16 amino acids. Germline loops: CDR1 KGHSH, CDR2 LQKENI. CDR3 bases: TGTGCCAGCTCACCCCGGGGTACCTCGAACACCGGGGAGCTGTTTTTT. Amino acids: CASSPRGTSNTGELFF.

V is TRBV6-2 or TRBV6-3 and J is TRBJ1-1; 7 bases line up with TRBD1. Germline loops: CDR1 MNHEY, CDR2 SVGEGT. V dropped 5 bases and J dropped 7; count of bases not matched to a gene: 22. This CDR3 is 18 amino acids long. The CDR3 is CASSRRRDRSITYFEAFF. CDR3 sequence (DNA): TGTGCCAGCAGTCGACGCCGGGACAGAAGTATTACCTATTTTGAAGCTTTCTTT.

The CDR3 sequence: CASSQALASKGTDTQYF. Written as DNA, the CDR3 is TGTGCCAGCAGCCAGGCCCTAGCCTCCAAAGGCACAGATACGCAGTATTTT. The V call is TRBV4-2, the J call TRBJ2-3, with a weak D call TRBD2 (5 bases). Germline V gives CDR1 LGHNA, CDR2 YNFKEQ. CDR3 length equals 17 residues. V lost 3 bases to trimming and J lost 1 base, with 17 bases between them.

On this clonotype: One end of the junction varies from germline; a read error may be responsible. The V call is TRBV7-2, the J call TRBJ2-5; tentative D call: TRBD1 (5 bases). Germline assignment: CDR1 SGHTA and CDR2 FQGNSA. This CDR3 is 14 amino acids long. CDR3 loop: CAGSLMGREETQYF. The DNA of the CDR3 is TGTGCCGGCAGCTTAATGGGCAGGGAAGAGACCCAGTACTTC.

The rearrangement links TRBV25-1 to TRBJ1-1, with D hard to call. The CDR3 covers 12 residues. Per the germline V gene, CDR1 is MGHDK and CDR2 is SYGVNS. Trimming cost V 5 bases and J 3 bases, with 7 bases left between them. In DNA, the CDR3 is TGTGCCAGCAGTCCAACCCACACTGAAGCTTTCTTT. Translating it yields CASSPTHTEAFF.

The rearrangement links TRBV12-3 or TRBV12-4 to TRBJ2-1, with 10 bases fitting TRBD2. The CDR3 is made up of 15 amino acids. V was clipped by 4 bases and J by 8 bases; unmatched bases: 8. CDR3 nucleotides: TGTGCCAGCAGTTCTACTAGCGGGGTTAGGGATGAGCAGTTCTTC. Amino acids: CASSSTSGVRDEQFF.

This clonotype was observed a few times. The rearrangement links TRBV20-1 to TRBJ2-1, with 9 nucleotides matching TRBD2. The CDR3 is 18 amino acids. V shed 0 bases and J 8 bases; nucleotides not matched to a gene: 17. CDR1 is DFQATT, CDR2 SNEGSKA, per germline (reference sequence). The CDR3 sequence is CSARDLFSGTSRGDEQFF. CDR3 nucleotide sequence: TGCAGTGCTAGAGATCTTTTTAGCGGGACTAGCCGCGGTGATGAGCAGTTCTTC.

This clonotype occurred a few times. V usage is TRBV25-1 and J usage is TRBJ2-7; possibly TRBD1 for D (5 bases). Trimming left V 6 bases short and J 3 bases short, with 12 bases between. The CDR3 is 13 residues long. CDR1 is MGHDK, CDR2 SYGVNS, per germline. This CDR3 is CASRGQVGYEQYF. The DNA of the CDR3 is TGTGCCAGCAGGGGGCAGGTTGGCTACGAGCAGTACTTC.

This clonotype showed up many times. J is TRBJ2-1 and V is TRBV7-2; the match to TRBD2 covers 9 bases. The CDR3 has 16 amino acids. From germline, CDR1 is SGHTA and CDR2 FQGNSA. The J segment lost 6 bases and the V segment lost 5 bases, leaving 11 bases of the junction unmatched. The CDR3 region is CASSVYGGGALNEQFF. The CDR3 DNA sequence: TGTGCCAGCAGCGTATATGGCGGGGGGGCCCTCAATGAGCAGTTCTTC.

This chain uses TRBV5-5 with TRBJ1-2; 8 bases match TRBD1. This CDR3 has 15 amino acids. With 9 bases clipped from V and 4 bases from J, the junction kept 14 bases outside the gene matches. Germline V gene sequence: CDR1 SGHKS, CDR2 YYEKEE (reference sequence). CDR3 in amino acids: CATAGGQAYSYGYTF. In DNA, the CDR3 is TGTGCCACCGCGGGGGGACAGGCCTACTCCTATGGCTACACCTTC.

This rearrangement joins TRBV28 to TRBJ2-4, with D unresolved. The germline V gene has CDR1 MDHEN and CDR2 SYDVKM. V gave up 7 bases and J gave up 7 bases, with 11 bases separating them. This CDR3 is 12 amino acids long. The CDR3, as DNA: TGTGCCAGCAAAAGCCCCGCGAACATTCAGTACTTC. The encoded protein is CASKSPANIQYF. The variable domain in full, with the rest retrieved from reference TRBV28 and TRBJ2-4, is DVKVTQSSRYLVKRTGEKVFLECVQDMDHENMFWYRQDPGLGLRLIYFSYDVKMKEKGDIPEGYSVSREKKERFSLILESASTNQTSMYLCASKSPANIQYFGAGTRLSVL.

This chain links TRBV6-1 with TRBJ2-3; D remains ambiguous. The CDR3 has 12 residues. Germline V gene sequence: CDR1 MNHNS, CDR2 SASEGT. V lost 5 bases and J 7 bases, leaving 10 bases between the germline ends. For the CDR3, the DNA is TGTGCCAGCAGTTACGTATCACATACGCAGTATTTT. It encodes CASSYVSHTQYF.

This clonotype was found many times. V and J are TRBV7-2 and TRBJ1-5; D remains unclear. The CDR3 consists of 15 residues. The V end was cut by 5 bases, the J end by 1 base, with 12 bases between. Germline assignment: CDR1 SGHTA and CDR2 FQGNSA. The CDR3 region is CASSPDGLSNQPQHF. In nucleotides, the CDR3 is TGTGCCAGCAGCCCAGATGGACTGAGCAATCAGCCCCAGCATTTT.

The V and J genes are TRBV20-1 and TRBJ2-1; no reliable D call. Trimming took off 0 bases at V and 7 bases at J, with 13 bases between the two ends. There are 14 residues in the CDR3. Germline V gives CDR1 DFQATT, CDR2 SNEGSKA (reference sequence). CDR3 coding DNA: TGCAGTGCTAGAGATATGGACGGATCAAATGAGCAGTTCTTC. Translation: CSARDMDGSNEQFF.

This clonotype was observed at least ten times. The rearrangement links TRBV7-9 to TRBJ1-2; no reliable D call. The germline V gene has CDR1 SEHNR and CDR2 FQNEAQ (reference sequence). The CDR3 sequence is 14 residues long. Trimming removed 3 bases at V and 2 bases at J, with 10 bases between. The CDR3 nucleotides are TGTGCCAGCAGCTTGAGCAGGTCGAACTATGGCTACACCTTC. Its translation: CASSLSRSNYGYTF.